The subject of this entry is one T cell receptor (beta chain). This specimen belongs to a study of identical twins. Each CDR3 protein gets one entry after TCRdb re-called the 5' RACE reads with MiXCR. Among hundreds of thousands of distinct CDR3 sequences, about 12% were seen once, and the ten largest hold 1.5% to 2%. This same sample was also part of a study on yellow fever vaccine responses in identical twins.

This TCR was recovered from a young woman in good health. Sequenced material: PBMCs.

Here the CDR3 DNA reads TGTGCCAGCTCACGGAAGATCCAAAGCCAACAAGAGACCCAGTACTTC. Amino acids: CASSRKIQSQQETQYF. The chain has TRBV18 and TRBJ2-5, with D hard to call. Germline loops: CDR1 KGHSH, CDR2 LQKENI. V lost 4 bases and J lost 2, with 17 bases in between. This CDR3 comprises 16 residues.